The clone carrying this T cell receptor beta chain turned up a few times. The antigen remains undetermined. The authors used template switching to add a universal primer site and gave cDNA unique molecular identifiers. MiXCR was run by TCRdb on the 5' RACE reads, yielding one entry per CDR3 protein. The sample yields fewer than 250,000 distinct CDR3 sequences, roughly 7% seen once. This sample was included in a study of identical twins. Findings and caveats of the study: Within cord blood, abundant beta clonotypes carried fewer insertions, but memory repertoires showed no such trend. Modelling underestimated the level of out-of-frame TCR alpha sharing observed in monozygotic twins. The study reached conclusions through statistical analysis that was cross-sectional, not following the same donors.

This same sample was also taken into another study, of yellow fever vaccine responses in identical twins.

Input material: memory (CD45RO+) T cells sorted from blood. This sequence was found in a woman aged 18-35 years in good health.

The DNA of the CDR3 is TGTGCCAGCAGCTTAGTGCAGGGCGGCACAGATACGCAGTATTTT. It encodes CASSLVQGGTDTQYF. The chain employs TRBV11-3 and TRBJ2-3; D possibly corresponds to TRBD1 (5 bases). Germline V CDR1 and CDR2: SGHNT, YENEEA. The CDR3 has 15 amino acids. The ends were cut back, 1 base at V and 1 base at J, with 9 bases in the middle.